These 17 T cell receptor beta chains were all obtained from the same sample, sequenced in a study of T cells in Graves' hyperthyroidism and ophthalmopathy. Using RNA transcripts as the source, TCR beta CDR3 regions were amplified. The TCR CDR3 was amplified in a first-round RT-PCR using the HTBI primer set. One entry per CDR3 protein, called by TCRdb with MiXCR from the multiplex PCR reads. The sample includes roughly 800,000 distinct CDR3 sequences, over 35% of them seen just once. The material sequenced was blood. The receptors come from a man aged 18 to 29 with Graves' hyperthyroidism.

This clonotype occurred many times. The gene calls are TRBV29-1 and TRBJ1-3; 7 nucleotides agree with TRBD1. J was trimmed by 0 bases and V by 5 bases; bases with no gene match: 4. The CDR3 covers 14 residues. The germline gives CDR1 SQVTM, CDR2 ANQGSEA. The CDR3: CSVWTGFSGNTIYF. CDR3 DNA: TGCAGCGTTTGGACAGGCTTCTCTGGAAACACCATATATTTT.

The CDR3 reads CASSSPGSRITNSPLHF. CDR3 sequence (DNA): TGTGCCAGCAGTTCCCCGGGGTCCCGAATTACTAATTCACCCCTCCACTTT. J is TRBJ1-6 and V is TRBV6-5; D ambiguous. The V and J ends lost 4 bases and 6 bases respectively, with 19 bases between them. The CDR3 totals 17 residues. Looked up from germline, CDR1 is MNHEY and CDR2 is SVGAGI.

V gene TRBV12-3 or TRBV12-4 combines with J gene TRBJ1-1, with TRBD1 matching 7 bases. CDR3 size: 12 residues. Unmatched junction bases numbered 9, after V lost 7 bases and J lost 10 bases. CDR3 loop: CASKRGGGVAFF. The CDR3 nucleotides are TGTGCCAGCAAAAGGGGAGGGGGCGTAGCTTTCTTT.

The CDR3 region has the DNA TGTGCCAGCAGCTTAGGGGGAACTCCAGCTTTCTTT. Translated, it gives CASSLGGTPAFF. The rearrangement links TRBV7-2 to TRBJ1-1; D is uncertain. With 1 base removed from V and 10 bases from J, the gap between germline ends came to 10 bases. Germline CDR1 is SGHTA and CDR2 is FQGNSA. The CDR3 has 12 amino acids.

This clonotype was seen ten or more times. This chain uses TRBV29-1 with TRBJ1-1; D is perhaps TRBD1 (5 bases). This CDR3 region has 14 residues. Germline lookup yields CDR1 SQVTM and CDR2 ANQGSEA. Trimming took 3 bases from V and 8 from J, leaving 19 bases between them. CDR3 nucleotide sequence: TGCAGCGTTGAGTCTCCGGCCGGGGCCTCCGAAGCTTTCTTT. This codes for CSVESPAGASEAFF. Full variable domain (outside the CDR3, taken from reference TRBV29-1 and TRBJ1-1): SAVISQKPSRDICQRGTSLTIQCQVDSQVTMMFWYRQQPGQSLTLIATANQGSEATYESGFVIDKFPISRPNLTFSTLTVSNMSPEDSSIYLCSVESPAGASEAFFGQGTRLTVV.

This clonotype appeared many times. The CDR3 here is CASSYSEYTEAFF. The DNA for the CDR3 is TGTGCCAGCAGCTACAGTGAGTACACTGAAGCTTTCTTT. The chain recombines TRBV7-6 with TRBJ1-1; D gene unclear. The CDR3 runs 13 residues. V was trimmed by 4 bases and J by 3 bases, leaving 9 bases between them. From germline, CDR1 is SGHVS and CDR2 FNYEAQ.

The chain links TRBV29-1 to TRBJ1-1; maybe TRBD1 (6 bases). The CDR3 runs to 13 residues. Germline V gene lookup returns CDR1 SQVTM and CDR2 ANQGSEA. The V gene lost 3 bases and the J gene lost 3 bases, with 11 bases spanning the gap. CDR3 nucleotide sequence: TGCAGCGTTGATCGGGGGCCGGACACTGAAGCTTTCTTT. Translated, it gives CSVDRGPDTEAFF. The full variable domain, rest sourced from reference TRBV29-1 and TRBJ1-1, is SAVISQKPSRDICQRGTSLTIQCQVDSQVTMMFWYRQQPGQSLTLIATANQGSEATYESGFVIDKFPISRPNLTFSTLTVSNMSPEDSSIYLCSVDRGPDTEAFFGQGTRLTVV.

This chain links TRBV12-5 with TRBJ1-5, with 8 bases identical to TRBD1. V trimming: 6 bases; J trimming: 6 bases; junction bases outside the gene matches: 25. Germline values: CDR1 LGHNT, CDR2 FRNRAP. CDR3 length: 20 amino acids. The CDR3 here is CASGLGGGRVGQAGGQPQHF. The DNA for the CDR3 is TGTGCTAGTGGCCTCGGCGGTGGCCGAGTGGGACAGGCGGGCGGTCAGCCCCAGCATTTT.

The chain uses TRBV29-1 and TRBJ2-2, with 8 bases fitting TRBD1. The CDR3 has 12 residues. Per the germline V gene, CDR1 is SQVTM and CDR2 is ANQGSEA. J lost 6 bases, V lost 7 bases, and 4 bases had no gene match. The CDR3 DNA sequence: TGCAGCGCGACAGGGGTGGCCGGGGAGCTGTTTTTT. It encodes CSATGVAGELFF.

V gene TRBV7-9 combines with J gene TRBJ1-1, with D unresolved. The CDR3 has 14 residues. Trimming shortened V by 6 bases and J by 0 bases, and 11 bases separated the two germline ends. CDR1 and CDR2 (germline): SEHNR, FQNEAQ (reference sequence). The CDR3, as DNA: TGTGCCAGCAGTAATCCGTCTGTGAACACTGAAGCTTTCTTT. Translating gives CASSNPSVNTEAFF. Supplemented by reference TRBV7-9 and TRBJ1-1, the full variable domain reads DTGVSQNPRHKITKRGQNVTFRCDPISEHNRLYWYRQTLGQGPEFLTYFQNEAQLEKSRLLSDRFSAERPKGSFSTLEIQRTEQGDSAMYLCASSNPSVNTEAFFGQGTRLTVV.

The chain couples TRBV29-1 to TRBJ1-2; D remains unclear. Per germline, CDR1 SQVTM and CDR2 ANQGSEA. This CDR3 spans 12 amino acids. V dropped 8 bases and J dropped 5 bases, with 15 bases sitting between them. The CDR3 loop is CSFGDTGYGYTF. The CDR3 bases are TGCAGCTTCGGTGATACGGGGTATGGCTACACCTTC.

This clonotype was observed a handful of times. This chain links TRBV20-1 with TRBJ1-1; no definite D call. The CDR3 contains 14 residues. V was pared by 6 bases and J by 5 bases, with 19 bases between. Germline values: CDR1 DFQATT, CDR2 SNEGSKA (reference sequence). The CDR3 sequence is CSAPADGHGTEAFF. The CDR3 DNA sequence: TGCAGTGCGCCTGCCGACGGGCATGGAACTGAAGCTTTCTTT.

The chain uses TRBV10-3 and TRBJ1-6; 7 bases fit TRBD1. Germline V gene sequence: CDR1 ENHRY, CDR2 SYGVKD. Losses at the gene ends were 4 bases for V and 3 bases for J; bases not matched to a gene: 6. This CDR3 comprises 16 residues. CDR3 loop: CAISVDRALYNSPLHF. In nucleotides, the CDR3 is TGTGCCATCAGTGTCGACAGGGCCCTCTATAATTCACCCCTCCACTTT.

For this clonotype: This may be a read error, as it is one base from a much larger clone. A read error is likely, as this CDR3 ends without the conserved phenylalanine or tryptophan. The chain recombines TRBV7-2 with TRBJ2-7; the match to TRBD2 covers 11 bases. Germline loops: CDR1 SGHTA, CDR2 FQGNSA. The CDR3 consists of 14 residues. V dropped 5 bases and J dropped 2; count of bases not matched to a gene: 2. CDR3 protein: CASSQTSGTYEQYL. CDR3 sequence (DNA): TGTGCCAGCAGCCAGACTAGCGGGACCTACGAGCAGTACCTC.

This clonotype was observed a handful of times. The chain is built from TRBV5-6 and TRBJ2-2; D possibly corresponds to TRBD2 (6 bases). The CDR3 extends over 15 amino acids. The germline CDR1 and CDR2 sequences are SGHDT and YYEEEE. The germline V and J ends were trimmed by 6 bases and 3 bases, with 15 bases remaining between them. Here the CDR3 DNA reads TGTGCCAGCATCCCGAACGGGGACTACACCGGGGAGCTGTTTTTT. Its translation is CASIPNGDYTGELFF.

Details on this clonotype: A single base separates this from a much larger clone, so it may be a read error. The DNA of the CDR3 is TGCGCCAGCAGTGAAGGTCGGGGAACCTACGCGCAGTACTTC. Protein product: CASSEGRGTYAQYF. The chain is built from TRBV10-1 and TRBJ2-7; D is perhaps TRBD2 (5 bases). In germline, CDR1 is WNHNN, CDR2 SYGVQD (reference sequence). The CDR3 length is 14 residues.

This clonotype came up a few times. The chain combines TRBV6-1 with TRBJ2-7; 8 bases agree with TRBD1. Losses at the gene ends were 5 bases for V and 6 bases for J; bases not matched to a gene: 6. The length of the CDR3 is 13 residues. Germline V CDR1 and CDR2: MNHNS, SASEGT. The CDR3 DNA reads as TGTGCCAGCAGTTTCAGGGGGCGAGTCGAGCAGTACTTC. It yields the protein CASSFRGRVEQYF.